This entry describes one T cell receptor (beta chain). CDR1 is SGHDN, CDR2 FVKESK, per germline. Trimming removed 1 base from V and 9 bases from J, with 19 bases in between. The CDR3 totals 17 residues. This sample is part of a study of blood T cell repertoires in COVID-19. Clones were read by immunoSEQ multiplex PCR, and TCRdb kept only the in-frame ones, dropping some. The sample yields 35,000 to 50,000 clones, 70% to 90% seen once. The genes are TRBV14 and TRBJ1-6, with D possibly matching TRBD1 (6 bases). Source material: peripheral blood. The origin of this receptor is a man between 70 and 80 years old with active COVID-19. As DNA, the CDR3 is TGTGCCAGCAGCCAAGCTTACCGTGGCAGGGGAAGTTCACCCCTCCACTTT. This encodes CASSQAYRGRGSSPLHF.